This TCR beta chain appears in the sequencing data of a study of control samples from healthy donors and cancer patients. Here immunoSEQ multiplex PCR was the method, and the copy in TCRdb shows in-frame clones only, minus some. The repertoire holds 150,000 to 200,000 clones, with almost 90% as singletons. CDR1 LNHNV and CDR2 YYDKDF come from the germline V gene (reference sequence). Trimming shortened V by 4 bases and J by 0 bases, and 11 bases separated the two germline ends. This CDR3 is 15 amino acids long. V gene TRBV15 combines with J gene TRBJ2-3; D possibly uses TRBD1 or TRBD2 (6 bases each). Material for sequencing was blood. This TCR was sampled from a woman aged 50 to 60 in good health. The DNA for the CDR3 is TGTGCCACCAGCAAAGGGGGGCTAAGCACAGATACGCAGTATTTT. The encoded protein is CATSKGGLSTDTQYF.